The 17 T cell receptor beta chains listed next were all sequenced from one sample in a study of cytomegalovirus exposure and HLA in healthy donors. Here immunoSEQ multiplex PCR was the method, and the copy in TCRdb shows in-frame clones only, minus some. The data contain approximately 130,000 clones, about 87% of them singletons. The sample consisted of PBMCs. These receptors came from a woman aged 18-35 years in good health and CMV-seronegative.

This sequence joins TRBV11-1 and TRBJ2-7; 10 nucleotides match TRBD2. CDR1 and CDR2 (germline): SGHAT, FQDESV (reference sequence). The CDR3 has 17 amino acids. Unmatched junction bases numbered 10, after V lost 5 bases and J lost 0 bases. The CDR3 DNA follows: TGTGCCAGCAGCCCACGAGGACTAGCGGTTAGCTCCTACGAGCAGTACTTC. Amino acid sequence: CASSPRGLAVSSYEQYF. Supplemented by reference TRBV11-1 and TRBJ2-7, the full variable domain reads EAEVAQSPRYKITEKSQAVAFWCDPISGHATLYWYRQILGQGPELLVQFQDESVVDDSQLPKDRFSAERLKGVDSTLKIQPAELGDSAMYLCASSPRGLAVSSYEQYFGPGTRLTVT.

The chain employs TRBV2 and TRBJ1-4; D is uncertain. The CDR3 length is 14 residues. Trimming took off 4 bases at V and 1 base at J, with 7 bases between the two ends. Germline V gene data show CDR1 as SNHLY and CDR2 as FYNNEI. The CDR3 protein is CASSAVQTNEKLFF. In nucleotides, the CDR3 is TGTGCCAGCAGTGCGGTCCAAACTAATGAAAAACTGTTTTTT. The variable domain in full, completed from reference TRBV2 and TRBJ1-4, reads EPEVTQTPSHQVTQMGQEVILRCVPISNHLYFYWYRQILGQKVEFLVSFYNNEISEKSEIFDDQFSVERPDGSNFTLKIRSTKLEDSAMYFCASSAVQTNEKLFFGSGTQLSVL.

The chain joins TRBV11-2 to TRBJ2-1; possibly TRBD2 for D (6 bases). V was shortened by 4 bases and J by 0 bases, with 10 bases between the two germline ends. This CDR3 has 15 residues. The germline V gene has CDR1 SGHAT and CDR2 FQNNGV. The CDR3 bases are TGTGCCAGCAGCTCCTCCGGGGGCTCCTACAATGAGCAGTTCTTC. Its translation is CASSSSGGSYNEQFF.

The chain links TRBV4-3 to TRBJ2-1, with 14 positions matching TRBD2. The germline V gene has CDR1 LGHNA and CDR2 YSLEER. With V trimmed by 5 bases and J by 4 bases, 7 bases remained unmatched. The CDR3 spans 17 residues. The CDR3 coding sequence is TGCGCCAGCAGCGCAGGGACTAGCGGGAGTTCGTACAATGAGCAGTTCTTC. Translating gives CASSAGTSGSSYNEQFF.

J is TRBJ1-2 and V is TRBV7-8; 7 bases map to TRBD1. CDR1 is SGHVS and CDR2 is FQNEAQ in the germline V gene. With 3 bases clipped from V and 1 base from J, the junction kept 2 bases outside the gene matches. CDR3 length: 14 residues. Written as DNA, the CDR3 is TGTGCCAGCAGCTTCGACAGGGATAACTATGGCTACACCTTC. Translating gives CASSFDRDNYGYTF.

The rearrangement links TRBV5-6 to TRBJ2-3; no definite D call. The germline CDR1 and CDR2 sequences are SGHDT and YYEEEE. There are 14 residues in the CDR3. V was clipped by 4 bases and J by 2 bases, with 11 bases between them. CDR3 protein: CASSPGLDTDTQYF. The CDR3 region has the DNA TGTGCCAGCAGCCCCGGTCTTGACACAGATACGCAGTATTTT.

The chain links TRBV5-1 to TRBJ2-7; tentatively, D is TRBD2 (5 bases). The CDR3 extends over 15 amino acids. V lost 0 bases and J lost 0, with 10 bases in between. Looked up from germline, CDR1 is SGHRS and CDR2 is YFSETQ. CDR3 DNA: TGCGCCAGCAGCTTGGTTCGCGGAGGCTCCTACGAGCAGTACTTC. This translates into CASSLVRGGSYEQYF. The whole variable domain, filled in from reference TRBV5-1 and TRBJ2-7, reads KAGVTQTPRYLIKTRGQQVTLSCSPISGHRSVSWYQQTPGQGLQFLFEYFSETQRNKGNFPGRFSGRQFSNSRSEMNVSTLELGDSALYLCASSLVRGGSYEQYFGPGTRLTVT.

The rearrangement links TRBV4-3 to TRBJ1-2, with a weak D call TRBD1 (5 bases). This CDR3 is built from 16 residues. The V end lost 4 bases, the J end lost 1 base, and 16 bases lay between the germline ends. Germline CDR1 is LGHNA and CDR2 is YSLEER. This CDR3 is CASSPWVTAVNYGYTF. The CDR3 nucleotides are TGCGCCAGCAGCCCCTGGGTGACAGCAGTTAACTATGGCTACACCTTC.

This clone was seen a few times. For the CDR3, the DNA is TGTGCCAGCAGTTCTGCATCGGGCCCACAGGATGAGCAGTTCTTC. Translated: CASSSASGPQDEQFF. The chain carries TRBV28 and TRBJ2-1, with D perhaps matching TRBD1 (5 bases). The length of the CDR3 is 15 residues. Trimming took 4 bases from V and 8 from J, leaving 18 bases between them. Germline CDR1 and CDR2: MDHEN and SYDVKM.

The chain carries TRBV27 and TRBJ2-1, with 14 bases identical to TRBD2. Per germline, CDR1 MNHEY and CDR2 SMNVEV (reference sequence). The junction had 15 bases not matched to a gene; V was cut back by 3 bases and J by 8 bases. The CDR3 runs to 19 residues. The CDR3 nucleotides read TGTGCCAGCAGTTTTCAATCAGCCCTTGGGACTAGCGGGGGAGATGAGCAGTTCTTC. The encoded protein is CASSFQSALGTSGGDEQFF.

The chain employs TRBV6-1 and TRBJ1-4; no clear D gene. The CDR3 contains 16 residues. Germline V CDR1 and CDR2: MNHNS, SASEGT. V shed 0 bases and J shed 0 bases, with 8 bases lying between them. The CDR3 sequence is CASSEATHPTNEKLFF. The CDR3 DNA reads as TGTGCCAGCAGTGAAGCAACACACCCAACTAATGAAAAACTGTTTTTT.

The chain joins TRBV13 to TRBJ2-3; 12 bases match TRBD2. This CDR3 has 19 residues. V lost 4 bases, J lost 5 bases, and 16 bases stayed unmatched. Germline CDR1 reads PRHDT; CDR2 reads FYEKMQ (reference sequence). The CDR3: CASSSPASGGDSRGDTQYF. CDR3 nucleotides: TGTGCCAGCAGCTCCCCGGCTAGCGGGGGGGATTCCCGGGGAGATACGCAGTATTTT.

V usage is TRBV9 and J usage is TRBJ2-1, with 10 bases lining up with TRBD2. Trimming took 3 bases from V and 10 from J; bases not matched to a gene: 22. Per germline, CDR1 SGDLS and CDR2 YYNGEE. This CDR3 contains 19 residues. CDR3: CASSAGKGTSAKNPGEQFF. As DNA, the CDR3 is TGTGCCAGCAGCGCTGGAAAGGGGACTAGCGCCAAGAATCCTGGGGAGCAGTTCTTC.

CDR3 nucleotide sequence: TGTGCCAGCAGCGTAGGCCCGGACTTAGTCACCGGGGAGCTGTTTTTT. Its translation is CASSVGPDLVTGELFF. The chain carries TRBV9 and TRBJ2-2; tentative D call: TRBD2 (5 bases). This CDR3 is built from 16 residues. CDR1 is SGDLS and CDR2 is YYNGEE in the germline V gene. Between the trimmed V and J ends, which lost 0 bases and 4 bases, there was a span of 13 bases.

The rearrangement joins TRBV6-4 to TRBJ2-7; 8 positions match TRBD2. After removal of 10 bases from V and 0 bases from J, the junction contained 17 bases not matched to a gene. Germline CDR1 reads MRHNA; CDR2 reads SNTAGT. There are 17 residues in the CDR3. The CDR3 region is CATPVAPSGPSSYEQYF. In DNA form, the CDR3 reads TGTGCCACCCCCGTTGCCCCTAGCGGGCCTAGCTCCTACGAGCAGTACTTC.

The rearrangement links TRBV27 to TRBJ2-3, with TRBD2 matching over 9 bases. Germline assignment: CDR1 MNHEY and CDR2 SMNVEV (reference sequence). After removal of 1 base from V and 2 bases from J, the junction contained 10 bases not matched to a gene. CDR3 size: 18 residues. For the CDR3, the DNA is TGTGCCAGCAGTTTATTCCCCCGAGTAGCGGGGGTCACAGATACGCAGTATTTT. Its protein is CASSLFPRVAGVTDTQYF.

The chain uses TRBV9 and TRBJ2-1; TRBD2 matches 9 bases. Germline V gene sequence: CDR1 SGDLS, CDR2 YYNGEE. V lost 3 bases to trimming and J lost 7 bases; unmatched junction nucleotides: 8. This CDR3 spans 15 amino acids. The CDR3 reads CASSAEPSGINEQFF. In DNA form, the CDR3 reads TGTGCCAGCAGCGCTGAACCTAGCGGGATAAATGAGCAGTTCTTC.